Presented here are 25 T cell receptor beta chains from one specimen sequenced in a study of T-cell reconstitution after alpha-beta-depleted transplantation in children. Unique molecular identifiers featured in how the TCRbeta library was prepared. A single record per CDR3 protein comes from TCRdb applying MiXCR to the PCR reads. The sample gives about 400,000 distinct CDR3 sequences, around 20% of which show up once; over 3.5% is in the top ten. The specimen comprised PBMCs from the stem cell graft donor, sampled from the stem cell graft. The receptors originated from a human donor who donated a stem cell graft to a child with acute myeloid leukemia.

The V call is TRBV15, the J call TRBJ2-3; 7 bases line up with TRBD2. After removal of 5 bases from V and 11 bases from J, the junction contained 7 bases not matched to a gene. This CDR3 is 12 amino acids long. Germline-derived CDR1 and CDR2 are LNHNV and YYDKDF (reference sequence). CDR3: CATSPGRGEQYF. The CDR3 coding sequence is TGTGCCACCAGCCCTGGGAGGGGTGAGCAGTATTTT.

The chain employs TRBV20-1 and TRBJ2-2, with D tentatively TRBD1 (6 bases). V was shortened by 1 base and J by 4 bases, with 7 bases between the two germline ends. The CDR3 sequence is 13 residues long. Germline CDR1 and CDR2: DFQATT and SNEGSKA (reference sequence). CDR3 loop: CSARGGGTGELFF. CDR3 coding DNA: TGCAGTGCTAGAGGAGGGGGCACCGGGGAGCTGTTTTTT.

The chain couples TRBV27 to TRBJ2-5; D assignment may be TRBD1 or TRBD2 (5 bases each). The CDR3 contains 15 residues. Looked up from germline, CDR1 is MNHEY and CDR2 is SMNVEV (reference sequence). Deletions cut 4 bases from V and 6 bases from J, with 18 bases between. As DNA, the CDR3 is TGTGCCAGCAGTTGGGCGGCAGGGAGTGTAAAGACCCAGTACTTC. Its protein is CASSWAAGSVKTQYF.

The rearrangement uses TRBV7-9 and TRBJ2-7; D is tentatively TRBD1 or TRBD2 (5 bases each). The CDR3 has 13 residues. The germline V gene has CDR1 SEHNR and CDR2 FQNEAQ (reference sequence). The V gene lost 0 bases and the J gene lost 7 bases, with 10 bases spanning the gap. In nucleotides, the CDR3 is TGTGCCAGCAGCTTAGCCCGGGACCTAGAGCAGTACTTC. Its protein is CASSLARDLEQYF.

This clonotype was seen ten or more times. The genes are TRBV29-1 and TRBJ2-5; D is unclear. V lost 3 bases and J lost 3, with 14 bases in between. Germline V gene data show CDR1 as SQVTM and CDR2 as ANQGSEA. CDR3 size: 14 residues. The CDR3 DNA reads TGCAGCGTTGACGCCGGGTTACTTGAAGAGACCCAGTACTTC. Protein: CSVDAGLLEETQYF.

V usage is TRBV5-4 and J usage is TRBJ2-2, with D uncertain. Germline V gives CDR1 SGHNT, CDR2 YYREEE (reference sequence). The CDR3 totals 12 residues. V was shortened by 1 base and J by 7 bases, with 5 bases between the two germline ends. The CDR3 spells CASSLYNGELFF. DNA of the CDR3: TGTGCCAGCAGCTTGTACAACGGGGAGCTGTTTTTT.

The table lists this clonotype with many counts. In DNA form, the CDR3 reads TGCAGTGCTAGGCAACTAGCGGGACGCACAGATACGCAGCATTTT. This gives the protein CSARQLAGRTDTQHF. This chain joins TRBV20-1 and TRBJ2-3; tentative D call: TRBD1 (5 bases). The J call is in doubt because the DNA end fits TRBJ1-5 better. This CDR3 comprises 15 residues. Germline CDR1 is DFQATT and CDR2 is SNEGSKA (reference sequence).

This chain joins TRBV25-1 and TRBJ2-2, with TRBD2 identical over 9 bases. Germline values: CDR1 MGHDK, CDR2 SYGVNS. Trimming cost V 4 bases and J 6 bases; bases outside gene matches: 6. The CDR3 loop spans 15 amino acids. The CDR3 loop reads CASSGLAGLPGELFF. CDR3 in DNA: TGTGCCAGCAGTGGCCTAGCGGGATTACCCGGGGAGCTGTTTTTT.

The chain recombines TRBV7-9 with TRBJ2-1; the D gene is possibly TRBD2 (5 bases). Germline CDR1 and CDR2: SEHNR and FQNEAQ (reference sequence). The CDR3 contains 12 residues. V lost 11 bases and J lost 3, with 11 bases in between. CDR3 sequence (DNA): TGTGCCGGAGGACTCCGCTACAATGAGCAGTTCTTC. Its translation: CAGGLRYNEQFF.

This clonotype was found many times. The chain combines TRBV6-1 with TRBJ2-3, with 9 bases matching TRBD2. The CDR3 has 17 amino acids. Germline trimming cut 5 bases from V and 3 bases from J; bases unmatched to any gene: 12. Germline V lookup: CDR1 MNHNS, CDR2 SASEGT. DNA for the CDR3: TGTGCCAGCAGTCCCACTAGCGGGTTATCGTTGACAGATACGCAGTATTTT. Protein: CASSPTSGLSLTDTQYF.

This sequence joins TRBV7-9 and TRBJ2-5; a weak D match, TRBD1 (6 bases). This CDR3 region has 15 residues. Trimming left V 2 bases short and J 3 bases short, with 13 bases between. CDR1 is SEHNR and CDR2 is FQNEAQ in the germline V gene (reference sequence). CDR3 loop: CASSLRRDKKETQYF. Written as DNA, the CDR3 is TGTGCCAGCAGCTTAAGACGGGACAAGAAAGAGACCCAGTACTTC. The whole variable domain, remainder taken from reference TRBV7-9 and TRBJ2-5, is DTGVSQNPRHKITKRGQNVTFRCDPISEHNRLYWYRQTLGQGPEFLTYFQNEAQLEKSRLLSDRFSAERPKGSFSTLEIQRTEQGDSAMYLCASSLRRDKKETQYFGPGTRLLVL.

This clonotype was observed at least ten times. The rearrangement uses TRBV20-1 and TRBJ2-2; D call uncertain. This CDR3 comprises 13 residues. Germline V gene lookup returns CDR1 DFQATT and CDR2 SNEGSKA (reference sequence). Between the trimmed V and J ends, which lost 3 bases and 6 bases, there was a span of 11 bases. The CDR3: CSARLVSAGELFF. In nucleotides, the CDR3 is TGCAGTGCTAGGCTAGTTTCCGCCGGGGAGCTGTTTTTT.

V gene TRBV21-1 combines with J gene TRBJ2-1; the table gives TRBD1 as D, unverified against the DNA. TRBV21-1 is reported as a pseudogene. The CDR3 length is 17 residues. The CDR3 sequence is CASSIPAWGLSSNEQFF. CDR3 DNA sequence: TGTGCCAGCAGCATTCCCGCATGGGGGCTATCATCCAATGAGCAGTTCTTC.

This clonotype was seen a few times. This chain links TRBV6-5 with TRBJ2-5; D is uncertain. This CDR3 spans 14 amino acids. Germline values: CDR1 MNHEY, CDR2 SVGAGI. V lost 0 bases and J lost 2, with 7 bases in between. CDR3 region: CASSYSYRQETQYF. In nucleotides, the CDR3 is TGTGCCAGCAGTTACTCATACAGACAAGAGACCCAGTACTTC.

This clonotype was detected many times. V gene TRBV20-1 combines with J gene TRBJ2-3, with D perhaps TRBD2 (6 bases). This CDR3 has 15 amino acids. V was clipped by 0 bases and J by 5 bases, with 15 bases between them. Per germline, CDR1 DFQATT and CDR2 SNEGSKA (reference sequence). Here the CDR3 reads CSARDLREQRDTQYF. CDR3 bases: TGCAGTGCTAGAGATCTCCGGGAGCAACGAGATACGCAGTATTTT.

This chain uses TRBV7-9 with TRBJ2-5; a weak D match, TRBD2 (5 bases). V lost 8 bases and J lost 1, with 11 bases in between. The CDR3 has 13 amino acids. Germline CDR1 and CDR2: SEHNR and FQNEAQ (reference sequence). CDR3 in amino acids: CASARGFQETQYF. The CDR3 DNA sequence: TGTGCCAGCGCCCGGGGTTTCCAAGAGACCCAGTACTTC. The full variable domain, its missing parts supplied by reference TRBV7-9 and TRBJ2-5, is DTGVSQNPRHKITKRGQNVTFRCDPISEHNRLYWYRQTLGQGPEFLTYFQNEAQLEKSRLLSDRFSAERPKGSFSTLEIQRTEQGDSAMYLCASARGFQETQYFGPGTRLLVL.

This clonotype was recorded a few times. The chain combines TRBV24-1 with TRBJ2-2; D is unresolved. Trimming cost V 1 base and J 3 bases, with 11 bases left between them. Germline V gives CDR1 KGHDR, CDR2 SFDVKD. CDR3 length: 16 residues. CDR3 sequence: CATSDFKIRDTGELFF. Here the CDR3 DNA reads TGTGCCACCAGTGATTTCAAGATCCGGGACACCGGGGAGCTGTTTTTT.

The chain has TRBV12-3 or TRBV12-4 and TRBJ2-7, with D perhaps matching TRBD1 (5 bases). This CDR3 comprises 13 residues. The V end lost 6 bases, the J end lost 0 bases, and 9 bases lay between the germline ends. CDR3: CASRDKSSYEQYF. In DNA form, the CDR3 reads TGTGCCAGCAGGGACAAGAGCTCCTACGAGCAGTACTTC.

This clonotype has a count of ten or more. The CDR3 protein is CASSVGQIEQYF. In DNA form, the CDR3 reads TGTGCCAGCAGTGTGGGGCAGATCGAGCAGTACTTC. The chain is built from TRBV6-1 and TRBJ2-7; D possibly corresponds to TRBD1 (5 bases). Germline CDR1 reads MNHNS; CDR2 reads SASEGT. CDR3 length: 12 amino acids. V was trimmed by 4 bases and J by 6 bases, leaving 10 bases between them.

The chain carries TRBV20-1 and TRBJ2-5; perhaps TRBD2 as D (5 bases). The CDR3 has 14 residues. Trimming stripped 1 base from V and 1 base from J, with 10 bases between. CDR1 and CDR2 (germline): DFQATT, SNEGSKA (reference sequence). The CDR3 region is CSARGPSFQETQYF. CDR3 coding DNA: TGCAGTGCTAGAGGCCCTAGCTTCCAAGAGACCCAGTACTTC.

This clonotype was counted many times. The chain uses TRBV29-1 and TRBJ2-6; possible D gene TRBD1, 5 bases. The length of the CDR3 is 14 residues. V shed 6 bases and J shed 0 bases, with 9 bases lying between them. Germline assignment: CDR1 SQVTM and CDR2 ANQGSEA. DNA for the CDR3: TGCAGCGTCTCAGGGCTCTCTGGGGCCAACGTCCTGACTTTC. Residues: CSVSGLSGANVLTF.

There are a few counts of this clonotype. The chain links TRBV7-3 to TRBJ2-3; D unclear. With 3 bases removed from V and 0 bases from J, the gap between germline ends came to 10 bases. CDR3 length equals 15 residues. The germline V gene has CDR1 SGHTA and CDR2 FQGTGA. CDR3 protein: CASSFGGSSTDTQYF. CDR3 nucleotide sequence: TGTGCCAGCAGCTTTGGCGGCAGTAGCACAGATACGCAGTATTTT.

In this sample, this clonotype turned up many times. The V gene is TRBV20-1, the J gene TRBJ1-6; TRBD1 matches 7 bases. Germline assignment: CDR1 DFQATT and CDR2 SNEGSKA (reference sequence). The junction had 6 bases not matched to a gene; V was cut back by 1 base and J by 9 bases. The CDR3 is made up of 14 amino acids. Here the CDR3 DNA reads TGCAGTGCTAGAGTAGGACAGGAGGGTTCACCCCTCCACTTT. Residues: CSARVGQEGSPLHF.

This clonotype occurred many times. V gene TRBV28 combines with J gene TRBJ2-7, with D possibly TRBD2 on 6 matching bases. Germline lookup yields CDR1 MDHEN and CDR2 SYDVKM. This CDR3 contains 16 residues. Trimming took 7 bases from V and 2 from J, leaving 21 bases between them. The CDR3 loop reads CASTRLMAGNTYEQYF. CDR3 coding DNA: TGTGCCAGCACCAGACTGATGGCGGGGAATACCTACGAGCAGTACTTC.

Only a few counts were recorded for this clonotype. The rearrangement uses TRBV5-1 and TRBJ2-5; the D is unclear. This CDR3 is built from 13 residues. Germline values: CDR1 SGHRS, CDR2 YFSETQ. V was pared by 1 base and J by 5 bases, with 9 bases between. CDR3 sequence (DNA): TGCGCCAGCAGCTTGCTAATGGGTGAGACCCAGTACTTC. Translating gives CASSLLMGETQYF.